These 8 T cell receptor beta chains originate from one sample sequenced in a study of T cell responses to AZD1222 COVID-19 vaccine. Sequenced by immunoSEQ multiplex PCR; TCRdb stores in-frame clones only, minus some. There are approximately 150,000 clones in the sample; about 92% occur only once, and around 2.5% lies in the top ten. The sample here was peripheral blood, taken on day 0 of AZD1222 vaccination. The source is an adult in good health.

In this sample, this clone turned up once. V is TRBV10-3 and J is TRBJ1-3; D may be TRBD1 (5 bases). The germline gives CDR1 ENHRY, CDR2 SYGVKD. This CDR3 has 16 amino acids. With 5 bases removed from V and 1 base from J, the gap between germline ends came to 15 bases. CDR3 DNA: TGTGCCATCAGTTCGTTGTCTGGGGGGTCTGGAAACACCATATATTTT. It encodes CAISSLSGGSGNTIYF.

J is TRBJ2-1 and V is TRBV6-4; D is possibly TRBD1 or TRBD2 (5 bases each). CDR1 and CDR2 (germline): MRHNA, SNTAGT. Trimming shortened V by 6 bases and J by 3 bases, and 21 bases separated the two germline ends. The CDR3 totals 17 residues. CDR3 bases: TGTGCCAGCAGGTGGGGACCCTCAGGTAGGCTCTACAATGAGCAGTTCTTC. This gives the protein CASRWGPSGRLYNEQFF.

CDR3 region: CASSPGQGYNSPLHF. The CDR3 DNA follows: TGTGCCAGCAGCCCCGGTCAGGGCTATAATTCACCCCTCCACTTT. J is TRBJ1-6 and V is TRBV7-9; possibly TRBD1 for D (5 bases). This CDR3 has 15 residues. Trimming removed 5 bases at V and 3 bases at J, with 11 bases between. CDR1 and CDR2 (germline): SEHNR, FQNEAQ (reference sequence).

The chain recombines TRBV7-2 with TRBJ1-5, with TRBD1 as a possible D gene (5 bases). Trimming took off 6 bases at V and 4 bases at J, with 13 bases between the two ends. CDR3 length equals 14 residues. From germline, CDR1 is SGHTA and CDR2 FQGNSA. The CDR3 region has the DNA TGTGCCAGCAGTCCGGGGGTGCGGAATCAGCCCCAGCATTTT. This gives the protein CASSPGVRNQPQHF.

V is TRBV7-2 and J is TRBJ1-4; D uncertain. V was pared by 5 bases and J by 5 bases, with 15 bases between. The CDR3 extends over 15 amino acids. Per germline, CDR1 SGHTA and CDR2 FQGNSA. This CDR3 is CASSLFGKTNEKLFF. CDR3 DNA sequence: TGTGCCAGCAGCCTATTCGGGAAGACGAATGAAAAACTGTTTTTT.

The chain uses TRBV6-2 or TRBV6-3 and TRBJ1-5; TRBD1 agrees at 7 bases. The CDR3 covers 16 residues. The germline V gene encodes CDR1 MNHEY and CDR2 SVGEGT. Unmatched junction bases numbered 10, after V lost 6 bases and J lost 2 bases. DNA for the CDR3: TGTGCCAGCAGCGCATCCGGGACAGCTCGCAATCAGCCCCAGCATTTT. This translates into CASSASGTARNQPQHF.

This rearrangement joins TRBV5-8 to TRBJ1-6; D might be TRBD1 (5 bases). The V and J ends lost 4 bases and 7 bases respectively, with 15 bases between them. Germline V lookup: CDR1 SGHTS, CDR2 YDEGEE. The CDR3 is made up of 15 amino acids. The CDR3 loop is CASSRGDRSNSPLHF. The DNA for the CDR3 is TGTGCCAGCAGCCGAGGGGACCGATCGAATTCACCCCTCCACTTT.

The rearrangement links TRBV4-3 to TRBJ2-7; D may be TRBD1 (5 bases). The CDR3 runs to 13 residues. Germline loops: CDR1 LGHNA, CDR2 YSLEER. The V gene lost 3 bases and the J gene lost 3 bases, with 9 bases spanning the gap. CDR3 sequence: CASSHAQDYEQYF. DNA for the CDR3: TGCGCCAGCAGCCACGCACAGGACTACGAGCAGTACTTC.